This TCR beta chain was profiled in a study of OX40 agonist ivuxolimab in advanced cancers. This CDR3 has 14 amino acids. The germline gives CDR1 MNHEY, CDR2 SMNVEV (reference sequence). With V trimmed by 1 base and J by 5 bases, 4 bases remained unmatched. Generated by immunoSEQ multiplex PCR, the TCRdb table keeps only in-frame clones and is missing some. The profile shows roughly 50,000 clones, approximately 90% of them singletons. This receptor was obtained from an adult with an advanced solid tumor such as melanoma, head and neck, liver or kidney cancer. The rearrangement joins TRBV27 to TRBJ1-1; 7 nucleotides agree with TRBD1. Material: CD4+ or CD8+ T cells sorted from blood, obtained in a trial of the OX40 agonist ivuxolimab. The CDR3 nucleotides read TGTGCCAGCAGTTTATACAGGGGAAAGACTGAAGCTTTCTTT. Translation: CASSLYRGKTEAFF.